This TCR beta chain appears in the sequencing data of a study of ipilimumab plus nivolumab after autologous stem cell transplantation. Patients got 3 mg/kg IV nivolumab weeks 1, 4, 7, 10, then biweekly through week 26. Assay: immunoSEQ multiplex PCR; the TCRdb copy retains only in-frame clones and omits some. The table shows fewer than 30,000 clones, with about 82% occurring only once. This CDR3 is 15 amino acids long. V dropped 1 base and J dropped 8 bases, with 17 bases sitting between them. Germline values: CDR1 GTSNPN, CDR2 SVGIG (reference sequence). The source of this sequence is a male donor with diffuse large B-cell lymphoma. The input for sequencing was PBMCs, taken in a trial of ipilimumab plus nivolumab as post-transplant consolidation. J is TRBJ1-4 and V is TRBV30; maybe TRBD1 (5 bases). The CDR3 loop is CAWSGAGGAGEKLFF. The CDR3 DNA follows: TGTGCCTGGAGTGGCGCAGGAGGGGCCGGGGAAAAACTGTTTTTT. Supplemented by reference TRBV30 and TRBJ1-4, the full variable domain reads SQTIHQWPATLVQPVGSPLSLECTVEGTSNPNLYWYRQAAGRGLQLLFYSVGIGQISSEVPQNLSASRPQDRQFILSSKKLLLSDSGFYLCAWSGAGGAGEKLFFGSGTQLSVL.